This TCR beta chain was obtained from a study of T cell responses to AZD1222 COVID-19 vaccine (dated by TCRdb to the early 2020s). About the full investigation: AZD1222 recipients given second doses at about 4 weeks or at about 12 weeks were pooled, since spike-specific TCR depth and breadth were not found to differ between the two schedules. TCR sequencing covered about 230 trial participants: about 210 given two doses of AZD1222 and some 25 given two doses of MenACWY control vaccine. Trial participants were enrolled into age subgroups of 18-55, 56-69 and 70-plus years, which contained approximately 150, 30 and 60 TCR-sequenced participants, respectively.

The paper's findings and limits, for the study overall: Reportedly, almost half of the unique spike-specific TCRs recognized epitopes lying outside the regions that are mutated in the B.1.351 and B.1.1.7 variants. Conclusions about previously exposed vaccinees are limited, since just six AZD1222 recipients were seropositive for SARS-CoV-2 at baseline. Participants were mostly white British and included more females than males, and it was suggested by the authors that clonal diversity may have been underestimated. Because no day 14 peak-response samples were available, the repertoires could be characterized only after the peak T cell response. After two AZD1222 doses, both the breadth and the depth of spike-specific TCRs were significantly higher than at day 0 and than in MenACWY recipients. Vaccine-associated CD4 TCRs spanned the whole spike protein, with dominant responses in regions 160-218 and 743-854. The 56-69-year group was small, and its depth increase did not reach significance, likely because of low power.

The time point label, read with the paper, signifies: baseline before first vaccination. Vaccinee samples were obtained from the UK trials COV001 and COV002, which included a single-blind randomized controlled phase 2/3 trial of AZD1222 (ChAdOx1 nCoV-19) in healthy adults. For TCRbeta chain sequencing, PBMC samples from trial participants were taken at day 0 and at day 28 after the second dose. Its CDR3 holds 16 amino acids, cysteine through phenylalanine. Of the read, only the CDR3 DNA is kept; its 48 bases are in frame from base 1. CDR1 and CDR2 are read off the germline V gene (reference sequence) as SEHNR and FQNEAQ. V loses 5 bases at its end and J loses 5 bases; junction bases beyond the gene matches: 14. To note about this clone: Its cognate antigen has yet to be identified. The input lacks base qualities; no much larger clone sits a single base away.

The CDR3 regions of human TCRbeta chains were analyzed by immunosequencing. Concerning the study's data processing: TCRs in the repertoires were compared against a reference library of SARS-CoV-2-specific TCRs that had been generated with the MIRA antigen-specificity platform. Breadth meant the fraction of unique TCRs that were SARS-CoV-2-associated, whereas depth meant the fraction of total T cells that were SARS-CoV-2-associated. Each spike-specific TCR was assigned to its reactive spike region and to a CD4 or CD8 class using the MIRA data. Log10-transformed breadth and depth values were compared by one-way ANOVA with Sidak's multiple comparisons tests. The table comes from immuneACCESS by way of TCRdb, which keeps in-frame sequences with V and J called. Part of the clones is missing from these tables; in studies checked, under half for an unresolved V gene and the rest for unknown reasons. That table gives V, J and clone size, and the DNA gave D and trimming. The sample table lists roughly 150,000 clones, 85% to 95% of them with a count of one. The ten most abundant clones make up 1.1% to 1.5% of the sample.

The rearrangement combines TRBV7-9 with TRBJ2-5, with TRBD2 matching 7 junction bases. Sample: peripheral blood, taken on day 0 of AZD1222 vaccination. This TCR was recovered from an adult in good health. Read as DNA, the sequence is TGTGCCAGCAGCGGTATGGGGCCGGGAGGTTGGGAGACCCAGTACTTC. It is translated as CASSGMGPGGWETQYF. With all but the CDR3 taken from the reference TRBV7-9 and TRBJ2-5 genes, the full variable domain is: DTGVSQNPRHKITKRGQNVTFRCDPISEHNRLYWYRQTLGQGPEFLTYFQNEAQLEKSRLLSDRFSAERPKGSFSTLEIQRTEQGDSAMYLCASSGMGPGGWETQYFGPGTRLLVL.